The next 30 T cell receptor beta chains were all read from a single sample in a study of cytomegalovirus exposure and HLA in healthy donors listed by TCRdb under 2017. Libraries were constructed by the immunoSEQ multiplex PCR assay. A mixture of 60 forward primers for TCR Vbeta segments and 13 reverse primers for TCR Jbeta segments was used in the multiplex PCR. TCRdb retrieved this table from immuneACCESS and kept in-frame rearrangements only. Not all clones are present; in checked studies, unresolved V genes account for under half, and no reason is known for the remainder. The sample includes around 130,000 clones, with approximately 80% observed a single time. The ten largest clones capture approximately 2% of the sample. The sample consisted of PBMCs. The receptors were gathered from a man between 18 and 35 years old in good health and CMV-seronegative.

This chain connects TRBV28 to TRBJ2-1, with TRBD2 matching over 11 bases. Germline V CDR1 and CDR2: MDHEN, SYDVKM. This CDR3 contains 14 residues. Germline trimming cut 8 bases from V and 3 bases from J; bases unmatched to any gene: 3. CDR3 residues: CASSGLAGYNEQFF. Written as DNA, the CDR3 is TGTGCCAGCTCAGGACTAGCGGGCTACAATGAGCAGTTCTTC.

This chain connects TRBV5-1 to TRBJ1-1; 10 nucleotides match TRBD1. V gave up 4 bases and J gave up 0 bases; unmatched junction bases: 9. CDR1 is SGHRS, CDR2 YFSETQ, per germline. The CDR3 consists of 17 residues. The CDR3, as DNA: TGCGCCAGCAGCCCGCGGGGACAGGGGCTTCTGAACACTGAAGCTTTCTTT. This gives the protein CASSPRGQGLLNTEAFF.

In its sample, this clone was seen a few times. A read error may produce the germline difference seen at one junction end. V gene TRBV6-1 combines with J gene TRBJ1-6; 7 nucleotides line up with TRBD1. The germline V gene has CDR1 MNHNS and CDR2 SASEGT. CDR3 size: 11 residues. The DNA for the CDR3 is TGTGCCAGCAGTGTACGGGACAGCGTTTACTTT. Its translation: CASSVRDSVYF.

This clone was detected only a few times. The V and J genes are TRBV5-1 and TRBJ1-2, with a tentative D call TRBD1 (6 bases). The CDR3 consists of 13 residues. Per the germline V gene, CDR1 is SGHRS and CDR2 is YFSETQ. V was trimmed by 2 bases and J by 6 bases, leaving 11 bases between them. CDR3 nucleotide sequence: TGCGCCAGCAGCTTACCAGCAGGGGATGGCTACACCTTC. This sequence encodes CASSLPAGDGYTF.

The genes are TRBV27 and TRBJ1-3; 9 positions agree with TRBD1. Germline CDR1 MNHEY, CDR2 SMNVEV (reference sequence). V gave up 5 bases and J gave up 3 bases; unmatched junction bases: 5. This CDR3 is 15 amino acids long. The CDR3: CASSGGQGIGNTIYF. DNA of the CDR3: TGTGCCAGCAGTGGGGGACAGGGTATTGGAAACACCATATATTTT.

The CDR3 DNA follows: TGTGCCAGCAGCTCGGGGGATGAAGATTCACCCCTCCACTTT. This sequence encodes CASSSGDEDSPLHF. This chain uses TRBV11-3 with TRBJ1-6; perhaps TRBD1 as D (5 bases). The CDR3 is 14 residues long. The germline V gene has CDR1 SGHNT and CDR2 YENEEA. V was shortened by 4 bases and J by 8 bases, with 12 bases between the two germline ends.

This chain links TRBV5-1 with TRBJ2-5, with 8 bases matching TRBD1. The DNA end lines up better with TRBJ2-7; the J call may be wrong. Germline V CDR1 and CDR2: SGHRS, YFSETQ. The CDR3 totals 14 residues. CDR3 nucleotides: TGCGCCAGCAGCTTGGTGCCAGGGGGCCTCGAGCAGTACTTC. The encoded protein is CASSLVPGGLEQYF.

The chain combines TRBV5-1 with TRBJ2-3; D is ambiguous. CDR3 size: 11 residues. Germline CDR1 and CDR2: SGHRS and YFSETQ. Between the trimmed V and J ends, which lost 4 bases and 3 bases, there was a span of 3 bases. The chain's CDR3 is CASSLTDTQYF. Here the CDR3 DNA reads TGCGCCAGCAGCCTTACAGATACGCAGTATTTT.

This clone turned up a few times. The rearrangement joins TRBV5-6 to TRBJ2-5, with 7 bases that match TRBD1. J was trimmed by 2 bases and V by 2 bases; bases with no gene match: 3. The CDR3 consists of 14 residues. CDR1 and CDR2 from the germline V gene are SGHDT and YYEEEE. The CDR3 loop reads CASSFSGQQETQYF. The CDR3 DNA reads TGTGCCAGCAGCTTCTCGGGACAGCAAGAGACCCAGTACTTC.

In its sample, this clone was seen once. The rearrangement joins TRBV19 to TRBJ1-2; 9 positions agree with TRBD1. The CDR3 loop spans 15 amino acids. The germline CDR1 and CDR2 sequences are LNHDA and SQIVND (reference sequence). The junction had 6 bases not matched to a gene; V was cut back by 5 bases and J by 2 bases. The CDR3 nucleotides read TGTGCCAGTAGTGGCGGAGGACAGGGGAACTATGGCTACACCTTC. Residues: CASSGGGQGNYGYTF.

The chain uses TRBV7-9 and TRBJ1-3; D call uncertain. Trimming pared 2 bases from V and 8 bases from J, leaving 22 bases between. The CDR3 contains 17 residues. The germline V gene encodes CDR1 SEHNR and CDR2 FQNEAQ (reference sequence). The CDR3 DNA reads TGTGCCAGCAGCTTAATGTCCGACTACCTAGGAACGGACACCATATATTTT. It encodes CASSLMSDYLGTDTIYF. Supplemented by reference TRBV7-9 and TRBJ1-3, the full variable domain reads DTGVSQNPRHKITKRGQNVTFRCDPISEHNRLYWYRQTLGQGPEFLTYFQNEAQLEKSRLLSDRFSAERPKGSFSTLEIQRTEQGDSAMYLCASSLMSDYLGTDTIYFGEGSWLTVV.

This clone was seen only once. This chain links TRBV5-5 with TRBJ1-1; tentatively, D is TRBD1 (5 bases). This CDR3 has 14 residues. V was pared by 7 bases and J by 2 bases, with 15 bases between. CDR1 and CDR2 from the germline V gene are SGHKS and YYEKEE (reference sequence). In DNA, the CDR3 is TGTGCCAGCCATGGGGCAGACAGCAACACTGAAGCTTTCTTT. Its translation is CASHGADSNTEAFF. The variable domain in full, with the rest retrieved from reference TRBV5-5 and TRBJ1-1, is DAGVTQSPTHLIKTRGQQVTLRCSPISGHKSVSWYQQVLGQGPQFIFQYYEKEERGRGNFPDRFSARQFPNYSSELNVNALLLGDSALYLCASHGADSNTEAFFGQGTRLTVV.

J is TRBJ2-5 and V is TRBV7-9; 10 bases map to TRBD2. After removal of 2 bases from V and 4 bases from J, the junction contained 7 bases not matched to a gene. The CDR3 contains 16 residues. CDR1 SEHNR and CDR2 FQNEAQ come from the germline V gene (reference sequence). In DNA form, the CDR3 reads TGTGCCAGCAGCTTAACTCTAGCGGGAGCGATAGAGACCCAGTACTTC. It encodes CASSLTLAGAIETQYF.

The chain recombines TRBV29-1 with TRBJ2-3, with a weak D call TRBD2 (6 bases). CDR3 length: 13 amino acids. V was shortened by 5 bases and J by 4 bases, with 13 bases between the two germline ends. Germline loops: CDR1 SQVTM, CDR2 ANQGSEA. This CDR3 reads CSVRSGLSDTQYF. As DNA, the CDR3 is TGCAGCGTTAGAAGCGGGTTATCAGATACGCAGTATTTT.

This rearrangement joins TRBV4-3 to TRBJ1-1; D call uncertain. This CDR3 contains 14 residues. From germline, CDR1 is LGHNA and CDR2 YSLEER. Trimming removed 1 base from V and 4 bases from J, with 10 bases in between. CDR3 DNA: TGCGCCAGCAGCCAAGCTGATCGCGGCACTGAAGCTTTCTTT. This translates into CASSQADRGTEAFF.

The chain carries TRBV2 and TRBJ1-2; the D gene is possibly TRBD1 (5 bases). Germline CDR1 reads SNHLY; CDR2 reads FYNNEI. This CDR3 comprises 16 residues. Trimming cost V 4 bases and J 2 bases, with 17 bases left between them. The CDR3 DNA reads TGTGCCAGCAGTGCTACAACCGGGACTCCCAACTATGGCTACACCTTC. Protein product: CASSATTGTPNYGYTF.

The V call is TRBV2, the J call TRBJ2-3, with 7 bases aligning to TRBD2. The CDR3 is made up of 14 amino acids. Germline V gene data show CDR1 as SNHLY and CDR2 as FYNNEI. Trimming cost V 6 bases and J 2 bases; bases outside gene matches: 5. CDR3 in amino acids: CASRLTSATDTQYF. The CDR3 DNA follows: TGTGCCAGCAGACTCACTAGCGCCACAGATACGCAGTATTTT.

This clone came up once. This chain joins TRBV12-5 and TRBJ2-7, with D possibly being TRBD2 (6 bases). Germline V gene sequence: CDR1 LGHNT, CDR2 FRNRAP. V was cut by 9 bases and J by 3 bases, with 15 bases left in between. The CDR3 sequence is 13 residues long. Here the CDR3 DNA reads TGTGCTAGCCGCGGGGAATTTGACTACGAGCAGTACGTC. This translates into CASRGEFDYEQYV.

The chain carries TRBV5-4 and TRBJ2-7; TRBD1 agrees at 9 bases. The CDR3 is 14 residues long. The germline CDR1 and CDR2 sequences are SGHNT and YYREEE (reference sequence). The trim removed 3 bases at V and 1 base at J, leaving 2 bases unmatched. CDR3 amino acids: CASSWDRDSYEQYF. DNA for the CDR3: TGTGCCAGCAGCTGGGACAGGGATTCCTACGAGCAGTACTTC.

In this sample, this clone turned up a few times. The gene calls are TRBV27 and TRBJ2-2; D possibly corresponds to TRBD2 (6 bases). V was shortened by 7 bases and J by 5 bases, with 20 bases between the two germline ends. Germline CDR1 and CDR2: MNHEY and SMNVEV (reference sequence). This CDR3 is built from 16 residues. The chain's CDR3 is CASTVASVRQTGELFF. The CDR3, as DNA: TGTGCCAGCACTGTCGCTAGCGTACGTCAAACCGGGGAGCTGTTTTTT.

CDR3 residues: CASSPGGTGDDYTF. Here the CDR3 DNA reads TGTGCCAGCTCACCAGGTGGAACAGGGGACGACTACACCTTC. The V and J genes are TRBV18 and TRBJ1-2, with 7 positions matching TRBD1. The CDR3 covers 14 residues. Germline lookup yields CDR1 KGHSH and CDR2 LQKENI. V lost 2 bases to trimming and J lost 10 bases; unmatched junction nucleotides: 10.

The chain is built from TRBV6-5 and TRBJ1-2, with unresolved D. This CDR3 is built from 16 residues. The V gene's germline CDR1 is MNHEY and CDR2 SVGAGI. Trimming removed 2 bases at V and 1 base at J, with 14 bases between. CDR3 coding DNA: TGTGCCAGCAGTTACGGCGCAGGTGATTTTAACTATGGCTACACCTTC. Protein: CASSYGAGDFNYGYTF.

The chain carries TRBV20-1 and TRBJ2-1, with 8 bases lining up with TRBD2. With V trimmed by 4 bases and J by 8 bases, 1 base remained unmatched. From germline, CDR1 is DFQATT and CDR2 SNEGSKA (reference sequence). The CDR3 has 11 amino acids. CDR3 protein: CSAKREYEQFF. In DNA form, the CDR3 reads TGCAGTGCTAAGCGGGAGTATGAGCAGTTCTTC.

The V and J genes are TRBV7-8 and TRBJ1-5; 7 bases line up with TRBD1. Germline assignment: CDR1 SGHVS and CDR2 FQNEAQ. The CDR3 spans 15 residues. V shed 5 bases and J 6 bases; nucleotides not matched to a gene: 10. CDR3 coding DNA: TGTGCCAGCAGCGCCGAAAGAGGGGGCGGTCAGCCCCAGCATTTT. Its protein product is CASSAERGGGQPQHF.

This rearrangement joins TRBV2 to TRBJ2-7; D might be TRBD2 (6 bases). CDR3 length equals 13 residues. V lost 4 bases, J lost 7 bases, and 14 bases lay in between. The germline CDR1 and CDR2 sequences are SNHLY and FYNNEI. This chain's CDR3 is CASSVGTSREQYV. CDR3 DNA sequence: TGTGCCAGCAGTGTAGGGACTTCGAGAGAGCAGTACGTC.

This chain connects TRBV7-8 to TRBJ1-1; 7 bases agree with TRBD1. The CDR3 runs to 15 residues. Trimming cost V 1 base and J 4 bases; bases outside gene matches: 6. Germline assignment: CDR1 SGHVS and CDR2 FQNEAQ. The CDR3 loop reads CASSLGDRASTEAFF. For the CDR3, the DNA is TGTGCCAGCAGCTTAGGTGACAGGGCCAGCACTGAAGCTTTCTTT.

This rearrangement joins TRBV5-4 to TRBJ2-7; TRBD2 agrees at 11 bases. The CDR3 runs 17 residues. Per germline, CDR1 SGHNT and CDR2 YYREEE (reference sequence). J was trimmed by 3 bases and V by 4 bases; bases with no gene match: 12. CDR3 loop: CASSPSTGTSGYYEQYV. The CDR3, as DNA: TGTGCCAGCAGCCCGTCCACCGGGACTAGCGGATACTACGAGCAGTACGTC.

Comment on this clone: At one boundary the junction diverges from the germline segment, which might be a read error. The chain couples TRBV7-7 to TRBJ2-7; 9 bases align to TRBD1. In germline, CDR1 is SSHAT, CDR2 FNYEAQ (reference sequence). The length of the CDR3 is 15 residues. CDR3 loop: CASSSGTGRSDEQYF. The CDR3 region has the DNA TGTGCTAGCAGCTCCGGGACAGGGAGGTCGGACGAGCAGTACTTC.

The chain is built from TRBV19 and TRBJ2-7, with TRBD1 matching over 9 bases. CDR1 and CDR2 (germline): LNHDA, SQIVND (reference sequence). Unmatched junction bases numbered 7, after V lost 5 bases and J lost 2 bases. This CDR3 has 15 amino acids. The CDR3 nucleotides are TGTGCCAGTAGTGCCGCCGGGACAGGGACCTACGAGCAGTACGTC. Protein product: CASSAAGTGTYEQYV.

V and J are TRBV6-6 and TRBJ2-1, with 8 bases identical to TRBD2. In germline, CDR1 is MNHNY, CDR2 SVGAGI (reference sequence). V shed 5 bases and J 2 bases; nucleotides not matched to a gene: 5. The CDR3 loop spans 15 amino acids. In DNA form, the CDR3 reads TGTGCCAGCAGTCAACGGGAGGGCGCCTACAATGAGCAGTTCTTC. Its translation: CASSQREGAYNEQFF.